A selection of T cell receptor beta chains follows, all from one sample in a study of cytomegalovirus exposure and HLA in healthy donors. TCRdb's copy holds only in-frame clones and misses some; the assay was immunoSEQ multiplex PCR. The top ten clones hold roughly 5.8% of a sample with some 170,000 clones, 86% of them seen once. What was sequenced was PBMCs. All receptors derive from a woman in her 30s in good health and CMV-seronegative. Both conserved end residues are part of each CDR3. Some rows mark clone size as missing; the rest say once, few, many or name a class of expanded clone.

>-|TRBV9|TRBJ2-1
CASSVPREAGEQFF
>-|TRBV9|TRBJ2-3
CASSTRITSGGLSTDTQYF
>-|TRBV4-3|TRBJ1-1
CASSQATERSEAFF
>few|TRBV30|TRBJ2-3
CAWSALGADTDTQYF
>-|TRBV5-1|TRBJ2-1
CASRASGETASSYNEQFF
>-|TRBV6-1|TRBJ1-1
CASSRGALEAFF
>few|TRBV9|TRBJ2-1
CASTAGASGSYNEQFF
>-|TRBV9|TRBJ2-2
CASSLPGGVFTGELFF
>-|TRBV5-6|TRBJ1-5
CASSLGAGASPSNQPQHF
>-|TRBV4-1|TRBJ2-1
CASSQEEGLAFGEQFF
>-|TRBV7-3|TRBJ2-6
CASSLISSGANVLTF
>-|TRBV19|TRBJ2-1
CASDTGREQFF
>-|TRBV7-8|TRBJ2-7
CASSAGTGVEQYF
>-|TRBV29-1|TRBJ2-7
CSVVEGSSYEQYF
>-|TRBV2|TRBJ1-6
CASSADSSSYNSPLHF
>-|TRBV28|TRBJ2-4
CASSLIGSGSIKNIQYF
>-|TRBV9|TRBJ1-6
CASSVEFGASPLHF
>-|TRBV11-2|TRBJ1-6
CASSPRLGTLNSPLHF
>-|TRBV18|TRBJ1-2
CASSPDLNYGYTF
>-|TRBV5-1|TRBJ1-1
CASSFSPRQNTEAFF
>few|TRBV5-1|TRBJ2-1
CASSLADGRYIRDEQFF
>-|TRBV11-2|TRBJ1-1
CASSLQGNTEAFF
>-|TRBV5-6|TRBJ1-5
CASSSTGEFSRVQPQHF
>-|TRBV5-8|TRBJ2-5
CASSLETQYF
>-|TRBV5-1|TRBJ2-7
CASSLESQDEQYF
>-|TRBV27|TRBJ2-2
CASIRTGTGELFF
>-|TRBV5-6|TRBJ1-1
CASSLGGHIILATEAFF
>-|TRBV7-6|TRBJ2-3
CASSLDGTDTQYF
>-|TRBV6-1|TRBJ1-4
CATGWRVGGEKLFF
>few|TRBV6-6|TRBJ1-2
CASNEDGIYGYTF
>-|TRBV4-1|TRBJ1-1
CASSQVGLTGGLFGTEAFF
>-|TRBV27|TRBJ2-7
CASSGDRGLYEQYF
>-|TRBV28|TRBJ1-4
CASSSTREKLFF
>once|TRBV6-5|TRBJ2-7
CASSVDRGGYEQYF
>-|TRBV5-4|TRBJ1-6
CASSTRQGSPLHF
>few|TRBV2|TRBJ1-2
CASGNTYGYTF
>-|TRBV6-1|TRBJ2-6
CASRAGTDNVLTF
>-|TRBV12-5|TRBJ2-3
CASGPGHMGDTQYF
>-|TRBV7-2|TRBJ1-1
CASRHSPDRATEAFF
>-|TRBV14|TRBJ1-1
CASSQAGGRNTEAFF
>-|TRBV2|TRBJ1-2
CASSRDSVNYGYTF
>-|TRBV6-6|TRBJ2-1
CASSVSGSSYNEQFF
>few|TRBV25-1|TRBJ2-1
CATSRAQGGQFF
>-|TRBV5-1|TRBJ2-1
CASSLTGTSGVKNEQFF
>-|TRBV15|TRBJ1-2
CATSKGQGVYGYTF
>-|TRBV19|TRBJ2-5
CASSIDTRLPRGKETQYF
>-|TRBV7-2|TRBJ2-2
CASIGGTGNTGELFF
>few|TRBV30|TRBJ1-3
CAWSPLTSGNTIYF
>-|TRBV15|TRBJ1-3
CATSRDLSGNTIYF
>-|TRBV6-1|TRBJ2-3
CASSAGTQGRDTQYF
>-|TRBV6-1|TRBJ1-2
CASREPGQGYGYTF
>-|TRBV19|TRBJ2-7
CASSGLAGAGEQYF
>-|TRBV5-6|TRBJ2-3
CASSLKWGTGTDTQYF